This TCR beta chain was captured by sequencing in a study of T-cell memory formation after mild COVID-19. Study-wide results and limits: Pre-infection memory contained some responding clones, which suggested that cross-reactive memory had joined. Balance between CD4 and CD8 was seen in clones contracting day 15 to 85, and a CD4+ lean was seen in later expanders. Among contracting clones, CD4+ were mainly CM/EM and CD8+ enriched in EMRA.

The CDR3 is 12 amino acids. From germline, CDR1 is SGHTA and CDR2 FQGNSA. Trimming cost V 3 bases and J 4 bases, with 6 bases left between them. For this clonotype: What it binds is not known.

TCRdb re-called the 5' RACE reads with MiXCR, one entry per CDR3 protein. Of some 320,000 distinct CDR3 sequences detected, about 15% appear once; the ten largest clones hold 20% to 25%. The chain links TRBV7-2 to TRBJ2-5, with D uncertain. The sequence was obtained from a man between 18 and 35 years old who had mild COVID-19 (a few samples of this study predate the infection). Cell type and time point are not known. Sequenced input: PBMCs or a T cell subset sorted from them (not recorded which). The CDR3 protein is CASSLTAETQYF. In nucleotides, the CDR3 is TGTGCCAGCAGCTTGACGGCAGAGACCCAGTACTTC.